Below, 16 T cell receptor beta chains from the same sample are listed, as sequenced in a study of T cells in Graves' hyperthyroidism and ophthalmopathy (dated by TCRdb to between 2018 and 2021). The library was made by multiplex PCR. For sequencing, an Illumina HiSeq 2000 was employed. The TCR beta CDR3 regions were amplified from RNA transcripts. A first-round RT-PCR of the TCR CDR3 used the HTBI primer set with the Qiagen OneStep RT-PCR kit. TCRdb reprocessing: public reads trimmed at Q25 with fastp, clones called with MiXCR, in-frame beta chains kept. Merged by CDR3 protein, the rows form single entries marked with the most common genes and DNA. Present in this sample are 500,000 to 600,000 distinct CDR3 sequences, around 42% of which were seen just once. Clones ranked in the top ten supply about 8% of the sample. The sequenced material came from peripheral blood or thyroid tissue (not recorded which). Every receptor here comes from a young woman with Graves' hyperthyroidism.

This clonotype was detected a few times. The chain links TRBV12-3 or TRBV12-4 to TRBJ2-2; D not certain. The CDR3 has 14 residues. Trimming took off 5 bases at V and 1 base at J, with 8 bases between the two ends. CDR3 residues: CASSQQRNTGELFF. CDR3 bases: TGTGCCAGCAGTCAACAGAGGAACACCGGGGAGCTGTTTTTT.

V is TRBV20-1 and J is TRBJ2-3, with TRBD2 identical over 7 bases. The V gene end was trimmed by 5 bases and the J gene end by 1 base; junction bases not matched to a gene: 3. The CDR3 spans 13 residues. Germline V gene sequence: CDR1 DFQATT, CDR2 SNEGSKA (reference sequence). DNA of the CDR3: TGCAGTGCTTGGGACTACCGCACAGATACGCAGTATTTT. It is translated as CSAWDYRTDTQYF.

The J gene is TRBJ2-7, the V gene TRBV7-6, with TRBD2 matching over 8 bases. Gene TRBJ2-1 matches the end of the DNA better, so the J call may be wrong. The CDR3 spans 15 residues. From germline, CDR1 is SGHVS and CDR2 FNYEAQ. The DNA of the CDR3 is TGTGCCAGCAGCCTCGGTTTAGCGGGGACTAATGAGCAGTTCTTC. Its translation is CASSLGLAGTNEQFF.

Concerning this clonotype itself: The junction departs from germline at one end; a sequencing error may be responsible. The chain links TRBV29-1 to TRBJ1-1; D unresolved. The CDR3 consists of 12 residues. Germline loops: CDR1 SQVTM, CDR2 ANQGSEA. The CDR3 region is CTVLRGSTEASF. The CDR3 DNA follows: TGCACCGTTTTGAGAGGGAGCACTGAAGCTTCCTTT.

This clonotype was observed a few times. The rearrangement joins TRBV12-3 or TRBV12-4 to TRBJ2-7; unclear D gene. V was clipped by 6 bases and J by 6 bases, with 18 bases between them. The CDR3 runs to 14 residues. This CDR3 reads CASRTDLGWAEQYF. The CDR3 DNA follows: TGTGCCAGCAGAACTGATTTAGGGTGGGCCGAGCAGTACTTC.

This clonotype was counted ten times or more. The rearrangement joins TRBV6-2 or TRBV6-3 to TRBJ1-5, with a possible D match to TRBD1 (5 bases). Deletions cut 10 bases from V and 0 bases from J, with 10 bases between. The CDR3 totals 13 residues. Germline values: CDR1 MNHEY, CDR2 SVGEGT. CDR3 loop: CAIQGNSNQPQHF. CDR3 sequence (DNA): TGTGCCATCCAGGGAAATAGCAATCAGCCCCAGCATTTT.

This clonotype occurred many times. This chain joins TRBV12-3 or TRBV12-4 and TRBJ1-3, with D perhaps TRBD1 (6 bases). The CDR3 has 15 residues. V was pared by 4 bases and J by 3 bases, with 13 bases between. Written as DNA, the CDR3 is TGTGCCAGCAGTTCCGCAGGGGACTTTGGAAACACCATATATTTT. It translates to CASSSAGDFGNTIYF.

This clonotype was counted at least ten times. The chain links TRBV5-1 to TRBJ2-7; D is possibly TRBD1 (5 bases). There are 13 residues in the CDR3. Trimming shortened V by 3 bases and J by 4 bases, and 11 bases separated the two germline ends. Looked up from germline, CDR1 is SGHRS and CDR2 is YFSETQ. CDR3 protein: CASSSTVTYEQYF. For the CDR3, the DNA is TGCGCCAGCAGCTCGACAGTTACTTACGAGCAGTACTTC.

This clonotype was detected once. This chain joins TRBV6-6 and TRBJ2-6, with 7 nucleotides matching TRBD2. Germline V gene lookup returns CDR1 MNHNY and CDR2 SVGAGI (reference sequence). The CDR3 has 13 amino acids. V lost 10 bases to trimming and J lost 4 bases; unmatched junction nucleotides: 4. The CDR3 spells CAITTSGANVLTF. CDR3 DNA: TGTGCCATAACGACTAGCGGGGCCAACGTCCTGACTTTC.

This clonotype was counted at least ten times. The rearrangement joins TRBV9 to TRBJ2-2; maybe TRBD2 (7 bases). Germline V gene lookup returns CDR1 SGDLS and CDR2 YYNGEE. Trimming removed 0 bases at V and 5 bases at J, with 11 bases between. The CDR3 spans 15 residues. The CDR3 DNA reads as TGTGCCAGCAGCGTAGCGGGGAGGGGGACCGGGGAGCTGTTTTTT. This gives the protein CASSVAGRGTGELFF.

The rearrangement links TRBV2 to TRBJ2-7; D unclear. Germline CDR1 is SNHLY and CDR2 is FYNNEI. There are 14 residues in the CDR3. The germline V and J ends were trimmed by 2 bases and 7 bases, with 15 bases remaining between them. The CDR3 DNA sequence: TGTGCCAGCAGTGAATCCCTAACGGGCACTGAGCAGTACTTC. Translating it yields CASSESLTGTEQYF.

V is TRBV19 and J is TRBJ1-3, with 8 positions matching TRBD1. Germline V lookup: CDR1 LNHDA, CDR2 SQIVND (reference sequence). This CDR3 has 10 amino acids. Trimming took 6 bases from V and 15 from J; bases not matched to a gene: 4. The CDR3 reads CASRTGQAYF. In DNA, the CDR3 is TGTGCCAGTAGGACGGGACAGGCATATTTT. Filled out from reference TRBV19 and TRBJ1-3, the complete variable domain reads DGGITQSPKYLFRKEGQNVTLSCEQNLNHDAMYWYRQDPGQGLRLIYYSQIVNDFQKGDIAEGYSVSREKKESFPLTVTSAQKNPTAFYLCASRTGQAYFGEGSWLTVV.

The rearrangement uses TRBV9 and TRBJ2-2; 10 bases fit TRBD2. Unmatched junction bases numbered 6, after V lost 0 bases and J lost 4 bases. CDR1 is SGDLS, CDR2 YYNGEE, per germline. The CDR3 runs 17 residues. CDR3 nucleotide sequence: TGTGCCAGCAGCGTAGAGCGGGAGGGCCCTCTCACCGGGGAGCTGTTTTTT. Translation gives CASSVEREGPLTGELFF.

The chain employs TRBV9 and TRBJ2-3; perhaps TRBD2 as D (5 bases). The germline V gene has CDR1 SGDLS and CDR2 YYNGEE. Trimming removed 2 bases at V and 4 bases at J, with 8 bases between. This CDR3 has 13 amino acids. The CDR3 DNA is TGTGCCAGCAGCGTGGGAGACCCAGATACGCAGTATTTT. Protein: CASSVGDPDTQYF.

The sample holds many counts of this clonotype. This sequence joins TRBV5-5 and TRBJ2-7; 8 bases match TRBD1. The CDR3 has 14 residues. The V and J ends lost 4 bases and 3 bases, in that order; junction bases with no gene match: 6. Per the germline V gene, CDR1 is SGHKS and CDR2 is YYEKEE (reference sequence). CDR3 in amino acids: CASSPGGMGYEQYF. The CDR3 DNA reads TGTGCCAGCAGCCCAGGGGGCATGGGCTACGAGCAGTACTTC.

This clonotype was detected ten times or more. The chain has TRBV5-8 and TRBJ2-1; a weak D match, TRBD2 (5 bases). CDR3 length: 16 residues. V was cut by 2 bases and J by 4 bases, with 16 bases left in between. Germline lookup yields CDR1 SGHTS and CDR2 YDEGEE. CDR3 nucleotide sequence: TGTGCCAGCAGCTTAGCGGTCCGGAATGCGTACAATGAGCAGTTCTTC. This translates into CASSLAVRNAYNEQFF.